One and the same sample provided the 12 T cell receptor beta chains below, sequenced in a study of T cells in localized non-small cell lung cancer. Profiling relied on immunoSEQ multiplex PCR, and the TCRdb table lists in-frame clones only, not all of them. The data show 21,000 or so clones, over 65% seen once. The specimen comprised PBMCs, sampled before any cancer treatment. The receptor set was obtained from a woman aged 40-70 years with stage II squamous cell lung carcinoma.

The chain's CDR3 is CASSYVSGSSEQFF. The CDR3 bases are TGTGCCAGCAGTTACGTAAGCGGGAGTTCTGAGCAGTTCTTC. This rearrangement joins TRBV6-5 to TRBJ2-1; 8 bases are shared with TRBD2. Germline CDR1 MNHEY, CDR2 SVGAGI. Trimming removed 2 bases from V and 9 bases from J; junction bases left unmatched: 6. This CDR3 region has 14 residues.

The gene calls are TRBV12-5 and TRBJ1-2; D unresolved. Germline lookup yields CDR1 LGHNT and CDR2 FRNRAP. The CDR3 contains 11 residues. The V gene lost 6 bases and the J gene lost 6 bases, with 8 bases spanning the gap. CDR3 protein: CASGLVNGYTF. DNA of the CDR3: TGTGCTAGTGGCCTTGTCAATGGCTACACCTTC. The full variable domain, in which reference TRBV12-5 and TRBJ1-2 provide the parts outside the CDR3, is DARVTQTPRHKVTEMGQEVTMRCQPILGHNTVFWYRQTMMQGLELLAYFRNRAPLDDSGMPKDRFSAEMPDATLATLKIQPSEPRDSAVYFCASGLVNGYTFGSGTRLTVV.

The chain employs TRBV2 and TRBJ2-1, with 7 nucleotides matching TRBD2. The CDR3 totals 15 residues. The V segment lost 4 bases and the J segment 7 bases; nucleotides outside the gene matches: 10. Germline V gene data show CDR1 as SNHLY and CDR2 as FYNNEI. The CDR3 DNA sequence: TGTGCCAGCAGTGCTCTAGCGGCATCAGGAAATGAGCAGTTCTTC. As protein: CASSALAASGNEQFF.

The rearrangement joins TRBV19 to TRBJ2-1, with TRBD1 matching over 9 bases. The CDR3 has 16 amino acids. Per germline, CDR1 LNHDA and CDR2 SQIVND (reference sequence). V gave up 4 bases and J gave up 4 bases; unmatched junction bases: 8. CDR3: CASSTSRTGDYNEQFF. The CDR3 nucleotides are TGTGCCAGTAGTACATCTCGGACAGGGGATTACAATGAGCAGTTCTTC.

The gene calls are TRBV12-5 and TRBJ2-7; TRBD2 matches at 9 bases. V shed 3 bases, J shed 6 bases, and the junction held 3 bases outside the gene matches. This CDR3 is built from 13 residues. The germline CDR1 and CDR2 sequences are LGHNT and FRNRAP. The CDR3 nucleotides read TGTGCTAGTGGTTTAGGCGGGAGGGCCGAGCAGTACTTC. As protein: CASGLGGRAEQYF.

This chain connects TRBV20-1 to TRBJ2-7, with 7 bases matching TRBD1. Looked up from germline, CDR1 is DFQATT and CDR2 is SNEGSKA (reference sequence). J was trimmed by 3 bases and V by 8 bases; bases with no gene match: 4. This CDR3 comprises 11 residues. The CDR3 protein is CSTWDSYEQYF. The CDR3 DNA reads TGCAGTACTTGGGACAGCTACGAGCAGTACTTC.

The rearrangement joins TRBV4-3 to TRBJ2-3; D may be TRBD1 (5 bases). Germline V gives CDR1 LGHNA, CDR2 YSLEER. The CDR3 totals 16 residues. Trimming took 3 bases from V and 3 from J, leaving 16 bases between them. Written as DNA, the CDR3 is TGCGCCAGCAGCCAGATCGCCCACAGGTGGACAGATACGCAGTATTTT. Translated: CASSQIAHRWTDTQYF.

The sample holds a few counts of this clone. The chain uses TRBV19 and TRBJ1-1, with D perhaps matching TRBD1 (5 bases). V was clipped by 3 bases and J by 5 bases, with 13 bases between them. There are 14 residues in the CDR3. CDR1 is LNHDA, CDR2 SQIVND, per germline (reference sequence). The CDR3 protein is CASSITGSITEAFF. Here the CDR3 DNA reads TGTGCCAGTAGTATCACAGGTTCTATAACTGAAGCTTTCTTT.

The gene calls are TRBV29-1 and TRBJ2-3; D gene ambiguous. The CDR3 is 12 residues long. Trimming left V 3 bases short and J 3 bases short, with 7 bases between. The V gene's germline CDR1 is SQVTM and CDR2 ANQGSEA. CDR3 residues: CSVEPDTDTQYF. CDR3 DNA: TGCAGCGTTGAGCCCGATACAGATACGCAGTATTTT.

This clone came up a few times. The rearrangement joins TRBV18 to TRBJ1-2; 10 bases line up with TRBD1. The germline V gene encodes CDR1 KGHSH and CDR2 LQKENI. After removal of 0 bases from V and 8 bases from J, the junction contained 9 bases not matched to a gene. This CDR3 has 16 residues. The CDR3 sequence is CASSPPQTGGAYGYTF. For the CDR3, the DNA is TGTGCCAGCTCACCACCCCAGACAGGGGGCGCCTACGGCTACACCTTC.

V gene TRBV6-6 combines with J gene TRBJ1-1; D may be TRBD1 (5 bases). V was cut by 4 bases and J by 8 bases, with 8 bases left in between. This CDR3 is built from 11 residues. The germline V gene has CDR1 MNHNY and CDR2 SVGAGI (reference sequence). CDR3 DNA: TGTGCCAGCAGTTTATACAGGGAAGCTTTCTTT. Translating gives CASSLYREAFF.

The chain links TRBV19 to TRBJ1-3, with D perhaps TRBD1 (6 bases). The CDR3 is 15 residues long. Looked up from germline, CDR1 is LNHDA and CDR2 is SQIVND (reference sequence). Between the trimmed V and J ends, which lost 5 bases and 0 bases, there was a span of 11 bases. The CDR3 DNA reads as TGTGCCAGTAGTGTGGACAGCAGCTCTGGAAACACCATATATTTT. Translating gives CASSVDSSSGNTIYF. Variable domain in full (rest from reference TRBV19 and TRBJ1-3): DGGITQSPKYLFRKEGQNVTLSCEQNLNHDAMYWYRQDPGQGLRLIYYSQIVNDFQKGDIAEGYSVSREKKESFPLTVTSAQKNPTAFYLCASSVDSSSGNTIYFGEGSWLTVV.